These 18 T cell receptor beta chains share one sample of origin, sequenced in a study of a mutant IDH1 vaccine in newly diagnosed glioma. No antigens are known for them. Time point of the sample: week 47, end of study. What each vaccine dose contained was 300 ug of mutant IDH1 20-mer peptide, accompanied by topical imiquimod. Clones were sequenced by immunoSEQ multiplex PCR, and TCRdb holds only the in-frame ones, with some missing. This table has some 30,000 clones, more than 65% appearing once. This specimen was PBMCs, taken from a glioma patient whose treatment included an IDH1 peptide vaccine. The receptors derive from a man under 40 with glioma.

The J gene is TRBJ1-2, the V gene TRBV6-1; D is possibly TRBD1 (5 bases). This CDR3 has 15 amino acids. Per the germline V gene, CDR1 is MNHNS and CDR2 is SASEGT. Deletions cut 1 base from V and 3 bases from J, with 12 bases between. CDR3 DNA sequence: TGTGCCAGCAGTGAAGTGCAGGGTTGGGACTATGGCTACACCTTC. Its protein is CASSEVQGWDYGYTF.

The V gene is TRBV19, the J gene TRBJ2-5; a weak D match, TRBD2 (5 bases). V lost 5 bases, J lost 0 bases, and 10 bases lay in between. In germline, CDR1 is LNHDA, CDR2 SQIVND (reference sequence). This CDR3 has 14 residues. CDR3 in DNA: TGTGCCAGTAGTCCCGGACTTTACCAAGAGACCCAGTACTTC. This encodes CASSPGLYQETQYF. Full variable domain (outside the CDR3, taken from reference TRBV19 and TRBJ2-5): DGGITQSPKYLFRKEGQNVTLSCEQNLNHDAMYWYRQDPGQGLRLIYYSQIVNDFQKGDIAEGYSVSREKKESFPLTVTSAQKNPTAFYLCASSPGLYQETQYFGPGTRLLVL.

The chain uses TRBV7-9 and TRBJ2-2; 7 bases match TRBD2. Trimming cost V 1 base and J 3 bases; bases outside gene matches: 2. The CDR3 spans 15 residues. The germline gives CDR1 SEHNR, CDR2 FQNEAQ (reference sequence). The CDR3 region is CASSLGGGDTGELFF. In DNA form, the CDR3 reads TGTGCCAGCAGCTTAGGCGGGGGAGACACCGGGGAGCTGTTTTTT.

The chain employs TRBV7-9 and TRBJ1-6, with TRBD1 identical over 9 bases. CDR3 size: 15 residues. From germline, CDR1 is SEHNR and CDR2 FQNEAQ (reference sequence). J gave up 7 bases and V 6 bases, and 7 bases lay outside the gene matches. The CDR3 here is CASSYTGTGNSPLHF. Written as DNA, the CDR3 is TGTGCCAGCAGTTATACCGGGACAGGGAATTCACCCCTCCACTTT.

This chain links TRBV6-5 with TRBJ1-2; D not certain. The V and J ends lost 6 bases and 4 bases respectively, with 6 bases between them. The CDR3 length is 11 residues. Germline values: CDR1 MNHEY, CDR2 SVGAGI. CDR3 sequence (DNA): TGTGCCAGCAGCCCCGGCTATGGCTACACCTTC. It yields the protein CASSPGYGYTF.

This clone appeared a few times. The V call is TRBV4-1, the J call TRBJ1-2; D is unclear. Trimming took off 3 bases at V and 10 bases at J, with 9 bases between the two ends. Germline loops: CDR1 MGHRA, CDR2 YSYEKL. The CDR3 is made up of 11 amino acids. The CDR3 protein is CASSQSGFYTF. In nucleotides, the CDR3 is TGCGCCAGCAGCCAGTCGGGGTTCTACACCTTC.

This clone has only a few counts. This chain links TRBV7-2 with TRBJ2-7; no firm D call. The CDR3 loop spans 13 amino acids. The germline gives CDR1 SGHTA, CDR2 FQGNSA. V lost 1 base to trimming and J lost 5 bases, with 9 bases between them. The CDR3 nucleotides read TGTGCCAGCAGCTTAGTGTCTTTGGACGAGCAGTACTTC. Translation gives CASSLVSLDEQYF.

The table lists this clone with a count of one. The chain links TRBV7-2 to TRBJ1-1; TRBD1 matches 9 bases. The V gene's germline CDR1 is SGHTA and CDR2 FQGNSA. With V trimmed by 5 bases and J by 1 base, 8 bases remained unmatched. The CDR3 is 16 amino acids. DNA of the CDR3: TGTGCCAGCAGCCCCAGGGACAGGGTAGGGAACACTGAAGCTTTCTTT. The encoded protein is CASSPRDRVGNTEAFF.

V is TRBV5-6 and J is TRBJ2-5; 7 bases line up with TRBD1. Germline CDR1 reads SGHDT; CDR2 reads YYEEEE. CDR3 length: 15 residues. V shed 4 bases and J 1 base; nucleotides not matched to a gene: 7. CDR3 amino acids: CASSPLGTAQETQYF. The DNA of the CDR3 is TGTGCCAGCAGCCCACTAGGGACAGCCCAAGAGACCCAGTACTTC.

V is TRBV19 and J is TRBJ1-2; unclear D gene. V was clipped by 5 bases and J by 3 bases, with 10 bases between them. The CDR3 is made up of 13 amino acids. CDR1 LNHDA and CDR2 SQIVND come from the germline V gene (reference sequence). In DNA, the CDR3 is TGTGCCAGTAGTTCTGGGCCGGACTATGGCTACACCTTC. The encoded protein is CASSSGPDYGYTF.

This rearrangement joins TRBV4-1 to TRBJ2-3; maybe TRBD2 (7 bases). Germline CDR1 and CDR2: MGHRA and YSYEKL. V was pared by 4 bases and J by 4 bases, with 15 bases between. The CDR3 is made up of 15 amino acids. CDR3 region: CASSLRGAEADTQYF. The CDR3 DNA is TGCGCCAGCAGCCTACGGGGGGCCGAGGCAGATACGCAGTATTTT.

The J gene is TRBJ1-2, the V gene TRBV28; D might be TRBD1 (6 bases). The CDR3 has 13 residues. The germline V gene has CDR1 MDHEN and CDR2 SYDVKM. V was trimmed by 6 bases and J by 7 bases, leaving 15 bases between them. This chain's CDR3 is CASSAGTKSGYTF. The CDR3 bases are TGTGCCAGCAGCGCCGGGACAAAAAGTGGCTACACCTTC.

This chain joins TRBV5-4 and TRBJ2-7; 15 positions agree with TRBD2. CDR1 and CDR2 (germline): SGHNT, YYREEE (reference sequence). This CDR3 contains 15 residues. V lost 3 bases, J lost 6 bases, and 4 bases stayed unmatched. CDR3 DNA sequence: TGTGCCAGCAGCTCAGGACTAGCGGGAGGGTCCGAGCAGTACTTC. It codes for CASSSGLAGGSEQYF.

V gene TRBV6-1 combines with J gene TRBJ1-1, with unresolved D. V shed 2 bases and J shed 4 bases, with 8 bases lying between them. Germline V gene lookup returns CDR1 MNHNS and CDR2 SASEGT. CDR3 length: 13 amino acids. Here the CDR3 DNA reads TGTGCCAGCAGTGAAAACGCTATCACTGAAGCTTTCTTT. It encodes CASSENAITEAFF.

This clone showed up just once. The chain recombines TRBV29-1 with TRBJ2-5, with TRBD2 matching 7 bases. The ends lost 1 base at V and 2 bases at J; junction bases unmatched: 4. Germline V lookup: CDR1 SQVTM, CDR2 ANQGSEA. CDR3 length: 14 residues. Here the CDR3 reads CSVEGRTRQETQYF. In nucleotides, the CDR3 is TGCAGCGTTGAAGGGCGGACTAGACAAGAGACCCAGTACTTC.

The J gene is TRBJ1-3, the V gene TRBV10-2; the match to TRBD1 covers 8 bases. The CDR3 covers 16 residues. Trimming at V came to 3 bases and at J to 4 bases, leaving 8 bases not matched to a gene. Per the germline V gene, CDR1 is WSHSY and CDR2 is SAAADI. CDR3 DNA sequence: TGCGCCAGCAGTGACCGACAGGGGACGGGGGGAAACACCATATATTTT. It yields the protein CASSDRQGTGGNTIYF.

This chain joins TRBV18 and TRBJ1-1; 7 bases are a match to TRBD1. V was clipped by 3 bases and J by 6 bases; unmatched bases: 10. Germline V gene sequence: CDR1 KGHSH, CDR2 LQKENI. The CDR3 has 15 amino acids. The chain's CDR3 is CASSPGRGQGAEAFF. DNA for the CDR3: TGTGCCAGCTCACCGGGCAGGGGCCAGGGGGCTGAAGCTTTCTTT.

The rearrangement joins TRBV28 to TRBJ2-7, with TRBD1 matching 9 bases. Looked up from germline, CDR1 is MDHEN and CDR2 is SYDVKM. CDR3 size: 13 residues. The trim removed 7 bases at V and 6 bases at J, leaving 7 bases unmatched. The CDR3 protein is CASMLQGASEQYF. In nucleotides, the CDR3 is TGTGCCAGCATGTTACAGGGGGCGTCCGAGCAGTACTTC.